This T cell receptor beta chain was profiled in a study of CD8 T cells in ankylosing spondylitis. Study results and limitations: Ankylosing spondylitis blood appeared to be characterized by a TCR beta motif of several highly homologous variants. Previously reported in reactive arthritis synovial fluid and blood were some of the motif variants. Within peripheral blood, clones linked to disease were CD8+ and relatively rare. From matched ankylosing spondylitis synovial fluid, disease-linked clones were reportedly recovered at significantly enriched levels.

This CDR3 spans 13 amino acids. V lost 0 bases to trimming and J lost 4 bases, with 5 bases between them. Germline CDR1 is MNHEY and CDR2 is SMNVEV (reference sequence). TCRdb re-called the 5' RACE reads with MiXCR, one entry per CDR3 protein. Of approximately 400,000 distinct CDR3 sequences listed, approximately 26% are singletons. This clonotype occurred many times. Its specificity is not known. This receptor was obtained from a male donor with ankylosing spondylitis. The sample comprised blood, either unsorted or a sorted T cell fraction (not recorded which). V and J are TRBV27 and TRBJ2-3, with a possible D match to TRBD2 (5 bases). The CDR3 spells CASSLSRADTQYF. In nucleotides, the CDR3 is TGTGCCAGCAGTTTATCGCGGGCAGATACGCAGTATTTT.